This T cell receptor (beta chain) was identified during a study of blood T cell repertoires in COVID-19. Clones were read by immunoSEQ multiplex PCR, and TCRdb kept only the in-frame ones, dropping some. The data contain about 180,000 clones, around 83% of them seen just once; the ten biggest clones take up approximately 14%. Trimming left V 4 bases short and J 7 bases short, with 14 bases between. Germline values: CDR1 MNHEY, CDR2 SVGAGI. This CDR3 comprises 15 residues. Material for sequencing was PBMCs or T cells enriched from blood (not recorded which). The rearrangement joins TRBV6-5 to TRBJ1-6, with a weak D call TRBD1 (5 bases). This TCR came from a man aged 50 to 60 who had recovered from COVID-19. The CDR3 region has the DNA TGTGCCAGCAGTTGGCAGGGTGTTCGCAATTCACCCCTCCACTTT. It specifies CASSWQGVRNSPLHF.